This record looks at one T cell receptor beta chain sequence and its context. Its target is not known. This sample was included in a study of T-cell reconstitution after alpha-beta-depleted transplantation in children. General study results and limits: Reported findings indicate that, about two months after transplant, alpha-beta T cells came from several hundred expanded clones, which were derived from non-depleted graft cells. High day-60 TCRbeta diversity in some patients came from surviving recipient T cells and thymic progenitors.

Researchers prepared the TCRbeta library using unique molecular identifiers, the study reports. TCRdb re-derived calls from the PCR reads in MiXCR, one entry per CDR3 protein. The sample consists of almost 600,000 distinct CDR3 sequences, 25% to 30% of them appearing once. With V trimmed by 0 bases and J by 2 bases, 8 bases remained unmatched. The V gene's germline CDR1 is SGHRS and CDR2 YFSETQ. The CDR3 contains 16 residues. The chain couples TRBV5-1 to TRBJ2-7; 7 bases map to TRBD2. This receptor was taken from a boy less than two years old with Wiskott-Aldrich syndrome, due to receive a stem cell transplant. Sample: PBMCs, taken before TCRalphabeta/CD19-depleted stem cell transplant. The CDR3 DNA sequence: TGCGCCAGCAGCTTGGTAGGAGGCGGGGGAACCTACGAGCAGTACTTC. It is translated as CASSLVGGGGTYEQYF. Full variable domain (rest looked up from reference TRBV5-1 and TRBJ2-7): KAGVTQTPRYLIKTRGQQVTLSCSPISGHRSVSWYQQTPGQGLQFLFEYFSETQRNKGNFPGRFSGRQFSNSRSEMNVSTLELGDSALYLCASSLVGGGGTYEQYFGPGTRLTVT.